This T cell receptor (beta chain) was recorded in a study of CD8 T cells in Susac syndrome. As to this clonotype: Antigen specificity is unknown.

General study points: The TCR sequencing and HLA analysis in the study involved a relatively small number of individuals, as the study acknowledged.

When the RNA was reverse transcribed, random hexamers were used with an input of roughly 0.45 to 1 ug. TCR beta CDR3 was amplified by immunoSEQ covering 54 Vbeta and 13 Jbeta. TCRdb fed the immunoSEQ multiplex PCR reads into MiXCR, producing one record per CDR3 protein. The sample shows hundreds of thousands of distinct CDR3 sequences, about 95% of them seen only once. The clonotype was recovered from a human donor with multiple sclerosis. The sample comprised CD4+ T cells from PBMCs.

This CDR3 is CSVPSGANVLTF. DNA for the CDR3: TGCAGCGTCCCATCTGGGGCCAACGTCCTGACTTTC. The chain combines TRBV29-1 with TRBJ2-6; no definite D call. Trimming removed 6 bases at V and 1 base at J, with 4 bases between. Germline-derived CDR1 and CDR2 are SQVTM and ANQGSEA. The CDR3 is made up of 12 amino acids. Using reference TRBV29-1 and TRBJ2-6 for the parts outside the CDR3, the full variable domain is SAVISQKPSRDICQRGTSLTIQCQVDSQVTMMFWYRQQPGQSLTLIATANQGSEATYESGFVIDKFPISRPNLTFSTLTVSNMSPEDSSIYLCSVPSGANVLTFGAGSRLTVL.